Listed below are T cell receptor beta chains from one sample, sequenced in a study of regulatory T cells in long-lasting Graves disease. Each CDR3 protein is one row after TCRdb ran MiXCR on the multiplex PCR reads. Here the sample spans approximately 360,000 distinct CDR3 sequences, over 9.5% being singletons. These data were also filed under a second study, of T cells in Graves' hyperthyroidism and ophthalmopathy.

This sample comprised peripheral blood mononuclear cells (PBMCs), obtained at new diagnosis, from a patient treated with antithyroid drugs. The receptors stem from a woman aged 18 to 35 with Graves disease. CDR3s include the opening cysteine and the closing phenylalanine or tryptophan. Fields, in order: J gene, clone size, D gene, V gene, CDR3 DNA, CDR3 protein. The D gene is left open where the match is weak. Size is omitted from some rows. Given values are once, few, many or a class for expanded clones.

J gene: TRBJ1-5
clone size: -
D gene: -
V gene: TRBV6-2/TRBV6-3
CDR3 DNA: TGTGCCAGCACCTCTCGGGACAACGGAATGGGTGGCAATCAGCCCCAGCATTTT
CDR3 protein: CASTSRDNGMGGNQPQHF

J gene: TRBJ2-1
clone size: many
D gene: TRBD2
V gene: TRBV6-2/TRBV6-3
CDR3 DNA: TGTGCCAGCAGTTCGGGACTAGCGGGAGTTCGGTTCTTC
CDR3 protein: CASSSGLAGVRFF

J gene: TRBJ2-3
clone size: -
D gene: -
V gene: TRBV20-1
CDR3 DNA: TGCAGTGCTTGCCCGTACAGGGGGGGATCCACAGATACGCAGTATTTT
CDR3 protein: CSACPYRGGSTDTQYF

J gene: TRBJ2-4
clone size: -
D gene: TRBD2
V gene: TRBV6-9
CDR3 DNA: TGTGCCAGCAGTTTAGCGGGGGTACCAGCCAAAAACATTCAGTACTTC
CDR3 protein: CASSLAGVPAKNIQYF

J gene: TRBJ1-1
clone size: once
D gene: TRBD1
V gene: TRBV29-1
CDR3 DNA: TGCAGCGTTGAAAGGCCAGGACAGGGGAACACTGAAGCTTTCTTT
CDR3 protein: CSVERPGQGNTEAFF

J gene: TRBJ2-5
clone size: many
D gene: -
V gene: TRBV7-3
CDR3 DNA: TGTGCCAGCAGCTTTGGCGGGCCGCAAGAGACCCAGTACTTC
CDR3 protein: CASSFGGPQETQYF

J gene: TRBJ1-1
clone size: many
D gene: -
V gene: TRBV20-1
CDR3 DNA: TGCAGTGCATCGACCTGGTGGGGGGACACTGAAGCTTTCTTT
CDR3 protein: CSASTWWGDTEAFF

J gene: TRBJ1-1
clone size: many
D gene: -
V gene: TRBV2
CDR3 DNA: TGTGCCAGCCGGGGGGGCGTAGGACATAAGAACACTGAAGCTTTCTTT
CDR3 protein: CASRGGVGHKNTEAFF

J gene: TRBJ1-5
clone size: many
D gene: -
V gene: TRBV7-2
CDR3 DNA: TGTGCCAGCAGCTTGGGAGATAATAGCAATCAGCCCCAGCATTTT
CDR3 protein: CASSLGDNSNQPQHF

J gene: TRBJ2-1
clone size: -
D gene: -
V gene: TRBV7-9
CDR3 DNA: TGTGCCAGCAGCTTACCCTCACGATCCCACAGTCTAGGTGAGCAGTTCTTC
CDR3 protein: CASSLPSRSHSLGEQFF

J gene: TRBJ2-2
clone size: many
D gene: TRBD1
V gene: TRBV5-1
CDR3 DNA: TGCGCCAGCAGCCCCGACCTCGGGCAGGGGGCCACCGGGGAGCTGTTTTTT
CDR3 protein: CASSPDLGQGATGELFF

J gene: TRBJ1-5
clone size: few
D gene: -
V gene: TRBV9
CDR3 DNA: TGTGCCAGCAGCGAGACAGCGATCAATCAGCCCCAGCATTTT
CDR3 protein: CASSETAINQPQHF

J gene: TRBJ2-1
clone size: many
D gene: TRBD2
V gene: TRBV2
CDR3 DNA: TGTGCCAGCAAAACTAGCGGTAGCTCCTACAATGAGCAGTTCTTC
CDR3 protein: CASKTSGSSYNEQFF

J gene: TRBJ2-6
clone size: many
D gene: -
V gene: TRBV28
CDR3 DNA: TGTGCCAGCAGTTTAGGAGAATCTGGGGCCAACGTCCTGACTTTC
CDR3 protein: CASSLGESGANVLTF

J gene: TRBJ1-1
clone size: many
D gene: -
V gene: TRBV12-3/TRBV12-4
CDR3 DNA: TGTGCCAGCAGTTTCGACCTGGGCACTGAAGCTTTCTTT
CDR3 protein: CASSFDLGTEAFF

J gene: TRBJ2-1
clone size: many
D gene: TRBD2
V gene: TRBV12-3/TRBV12-4
CDR3 DNA: TGTGCCAGCAAGCCGACTAGCGGTCAGTACAATGAGCAGTTCTTC
CDR3 protein: CASKPTSGQYNEQFF

J gene: TRBJ1-1
clone size: many
D gene: -
V gene: TRBV7-3
CDR3 DNA: TGTGCCAGCAGCTTAGGGGGGGCCGGGGGAACTGAAGCTTTCTTT
CDR3 protein: CASSLGGAGGTEAFF

J gene: TRBJ2-5
clone size: few
D gene: TRBD2
V gene: TRBV4-2
CDR3 DNA: TGTGCCAGCAGCCAAGATCAACTAGCGGGGGAAGAGACCCAGTACTTC
CDR3 protein: CASSQDQLAGEETQYF

J gene: TRBJ2-7
clone size: many
D gene: TRBD1
V gene: TRBV2
CDR3 DNA: TGTGCCAGCAGTTACAGGGGGCGCGAAGTTTACGAGCAGTACTTC
CDR3 protein: CASSYRGREVYEQYF

J gene: TRBJ1-5
clone size: many
D gene: -
V gene: TRBV7-2
CDR3 DNA: TGTGCCAGCAGCTTGGACGGGGTGTTACCCCAGCATTTT
CDR3 protein: CASSLDGVLPQHF

J gene: TRBJ2-1
clone size: many
D gene: TRBD2
V gene: TRBV20-1
CDR3 DNA: TGCAGTGCGTCAGAACCGGGACTAGCGTTTATCAATGAGCAGTTCTTC
CDR3 protein: CSASEPGLAFINEQFF

J gene: TRBJ2-2
clone size: many
D gene: -
V gene: TRBV6-2/TRBV6-3
CDR3 DNA: TGTGCCAGCAGTTACGGTCCGGGGAGGAACACCGGGGAGCTGTTTTTT
CDR3 protein: CASSYGPGRNTGELFF

J gene: TRBJ1-3
clone size: -
D gene: -
V gene: TRBV29-1
CDR3 DNA: TGCAGCGCTCCCGACCTTACTGGAAACACCATATATTTT
CDR3 protein: CSAPDLTGNTIYF

J gene: TRBJ2-2
clone size: few
D gene: -
V gene: TRBV2
CDR3 DNA: TGTGCCAGCAGTGAACTCGCAGCGATTCAGAACACCGGGGAGCTGTTTTTT
CDR3 protein: CASSELAAIQNTGELFF

J gene: TRBJ2-5
clone size: many
D gene: -
V gene: TRBV7-9
CDR3 DNA: TGTGCCAGCAGGGGTAGCCAAGAGACCCAGTACTTC
CDR3 protein: CASRGSQETQYF

J gene: TRBJ2-3
clone size: many
D gene: TRBD2
V gene: TRBV20-1
CDR3 DNA: TGCAGTGCCAGTAGTCGACTAGCGGGCACAGATACGCAGTATTTT
CDR3 protein: CSASSRLAGTDTQYF

J gene: TRBJ2-3
clone size: -
D gene: TRBD2
V gene: TRBV28
CDR3 DNA: TGTGCCAGCACAAACGAGAAGCGGGGGCCAGATACGCAGTATTTT
CDR3 protein: CASTNEKRGPDTQYF

J gene: TRBJ2-1
clone size: few
D gene: TRBD2
V gene: TRBV13
CDR3 DNA: TGTGCCAGCAGCCAGGGAGGGCAGGGTGAGCAGTTCTTC
CDR3 protein: CASSQGGQGEQFF

J gene: TRBJ1-5
clone size: few
D gene: TRBD1
V gene: TRBV12-3/TRBV12-4
CDR3 DNA: TGTGCCAGCAGCCTTACAATGACAGGGCGCAATCAGCCCCAGCATTTT
CDR3 protein: CASSLTMTGRNQPQHF

J gene: TRBJ2-1
clone size: -
D gene: -
V gene: TRBV10-3
CDR3 DNA: TGTGCCATCAGTGATGTCCCCGGGGCCTACAATGAGCAGTTCTTC
CDR3 protein: CAISDVPGAYNEQFF

J gene: TRBJ2-1
clone size: -
D gene: -
V gene: TRBV29-1
CDR3 DNA: TGCAGCGTTCGGGACACTGGATGGTACAATGAGCAGTTCTTC
CDR3 protein: CSVRDTGWYNEQFF

J gene: TRBJ1-2
clone size: many
D gene: -
V gene: TRBV28
CDR3 DNA: TGTGCCAGCAGTCCCCGCTATGGCTACACCTTC
CDR3 protein: CASSPRYGYTF

J gene: TRBJ2-3
clone size: many
D gene: -
V gene: TRBV30
CDR3 DNA: TGTGCCTGGAGTGTACTAGGGTCCCGCACAGATACGCAGTATTTT
CDR3 protein: CAWSVLGSRTDTQYF

J gene: TRBJ2-1
clone size: many
D gene: -
V gene: TRBV11-1
CDR3 DNA: TGTGCCAGCAGCCCGACGTTAGGGGGGTCCCGCTCTGGAAATGAGCAGTTCTTC
CDR3 protein: CASSPTLGGSRSGNEQFF

J gene: TRBJ1-2
clone size: many
D gene: TRBD1
V gene: TRBV12-3/TRBV12-4
CDR3 DNA: TGTGCCAGTCTGAAGGGGGCTGGAGGCTACACCTTC
CDR3 protein: CASLKGAGGYTF

J gene: TRBJ2-2
clone size: many
D gene: TRBD1
V gene: TRBV28
CDR3 DNA: TGTGCCAGCAGTTTTGAGGGACAGGGTACCGGGGAGCTGTTTTTT
CDR3 protein: CASSFEGQGTGELFF

J gene: TRBJ2-3
clone size: few
D gene: TRBD2
V gene: TRBV9
CDR3 DNA: TGTGCCAGCAGCAAGGGACTAGCGGGAGCAGATACGCAGTATTTT
CDR3 protein: CASSKGLAGADTQYF

J gene: TRBJ2-7
clone size: few
D gene: TRBD1
V gene: TRBV29-1
CDR3 DNA: TGCAGCGTCGAGGGGACAGCTAACGAGCAGTACTTC
CDR3 protein: CSVEGTANEQYF

J gene: TRBJ2-6
clone size: -
D gene: TRBD2
V gene: TRBV5-1
CDR3 DNA: TGCGCCAGCAGCTTGGTGAGCGGGAGGATTTCGGGTGGGGCCAACGTCCTGACTTTC
CDR3 protein: CASSLVSGRISGGANVLTF

J gene: TRBJ2-5
clone size: many
D gene: -
V gene: TRBV13
CDR3 DNA: TGTGCCAGCAGCTCGGACAGAAACTTC
CDR3 protein: CASSSDRNF

J gene: TRBJ1-2
clone size: many
D gene: -
V gene: TRBV7-2
CDR3 DNA: TGTGCCAGCAGCGCAAGACGGAGGTACTATGGCTACACCTTC
CDR3 protein: CASSARRRYYGYTF

J gene: TRBJ2-1
clone size: many
D gene: TRBD2
V gene: TRBV5-1
CDR3 DNA: TGCGCCAGCAGACGACTAGCGGGGGGTGACAGTGAGCAGTTCTTC
CDR3 protein: CASRRLAGGDSEQFF

J gene: TRBJ2-3
clone size: many
D gene: -
V gene: TRBV28
CDR3 DNA: TGTGCCACCAACACAGATACGCAGTATTTT
CDR3 protein: CATNTDTQYF

J gene: TRBJ2-3
clone size: -
D gene: TRBD2
V gene: TRBV20-1
CDR3 DNA: TGCAGTGTAAGGATAGCGGGGAGTCAGCGAAGAACGCAGTATTTT
CDR3 protein: CSVRIAGSQRRTQYF

J gene: TRBJ1-1
clone size: many
D gene: -
V gene: TRBV6-2/TRBV6-3
CDR3 DNA: TGTGCCAGCAGTTTCCCGGGAGAACTTGAAGCTTTCTTT
CDR3 protein: CASSFPGELEAFF

J gene: TRBJ2-5
clone size: -
D gene: -
V gene: TRBV29-1
CDR3 DNA: TGCAGCGTTGAGCCACAAGTACAAGATGGGACCCAGTACTTC
CDR3 protein: CSVEPQVQDGTQYF

J gene: TRBJ2-3
clone size: many
D gene: TRBD2
V gene: TRBV7-9
CDR3 DNA: TGTGCCAGCAGCGCGCCGACGACTAGCGGGAGTACAGATACGCAGTATTTT
CDR3 protein: CASSAPTTSGSTDTQYF

J gene: TRBJ1-5
clone size: many
D gene: -
V gene: TRBV12-3/TRBV12-4
CDR3 DNA: TGTGCCAGCAGTTTACCGGGGTGGACTCAGCCCCAGCATTTT
CDR3 protein: CASSLPGWTQPQHF

J gene: TRBJ1-3
clone size: many
D gene: -
V gene: TRBV3-1
CDR3 DNA: TGTGCCAGCAGCCAAGTGATCAGGGACTCATCTGGAAACACCATATATTTT
CDR3 protein: CASSQVIRDSSGNTIYF

J gene: TRBJ2-3
clone size: few
D gene: TRBD1
V gene: TRBV10-3
CDR3 DNA: TGTGCCATCCGGGCCCGTCCAGGGGGTACAGATACGCAGTATTTT
CDR3 protein: CAIRARPGGTDTQYF

J gene: TRBJ2-2
clone size: many
D gene: TRBD1
V gene: TRBV10-3
CDR3 DNA: TGTGCCATCAGTGAGGGACAGGGGATCACCGGGGAGCTGTTTTTT
CDR3 protein: CAISEGQGITGELFF

J gene: TRBJ2-7
clone size: many
D gene: TRBD2
V gene: TRBV28
CDR3 DNA: TGTGCCAGCAGTTTACTGGAAGCGAATAGCGGGAGCTCCTACGAGCAGTACTTC
CDR3 protein: CASSLLEANSGSSYEQYF

J gene: TRBJ2-2
clone size: many
D gene: -
V gene: TRBV2
CDR3 DNA: TGTGCCAGCAGTGAATCTGACGGGGAGCTGTTTTTT
CDR3 protein: CASSESDGELFF

J gene: TRBJ2-1
clone size: many
D gene: TRBD2
V gene: TRBV27
CDR3 DNA: TGTGCCAGCAGTTTATCGGGGCTAGCGGGGGGGCGTGAGCAGTTCTTC
CDR3 protein: CASSLSGLAGGREQFF

J gene: TRBJ2-3
clone size: few
D gene: -
V gene: TRBV6-2/TRBV6-3
CDR3 DNA: TGTGCCAGCAGTTTAGATGGACCCCTCGATACCCAGTATTTT
CDR3 protein: CASSLDGPLDTQYF

J gene: TRBJ2-1
clone size: -
D gene: -
V gene: TRBV14
CDR3 DNA: TGTGCCAGCAGCCAAGAGGATGGGAGCTACAATGAGCAGTTCTTC
CDR3 protein: CASSQEDGSYNEQFF

J gene: TRBJ2-7
clone size: many
D gene: TRBD2
V gene: TRBV11-2
CDR3 DNA: TGTGCCAGCCAGAGTTGGGAGGGATTCTACGAGCAGTACTTC
CDR3 protein: CASQSWEGFYEQYF

J gene: TRBJ2-2
clone size: few
D gene: -
V gene: TRBV14
CDR3 DNA: TGTGCCAGCAGCCAAGGGTTAAGGAGGGGAACGAACACCGGGGAGCTGTTTTTT
CDR3 protein: CASSQGLRRGTNTGELFF